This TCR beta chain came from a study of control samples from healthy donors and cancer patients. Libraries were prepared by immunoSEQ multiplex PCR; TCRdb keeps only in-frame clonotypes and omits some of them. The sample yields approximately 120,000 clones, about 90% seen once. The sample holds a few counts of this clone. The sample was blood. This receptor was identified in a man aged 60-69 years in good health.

CDR3 in amino acids: CASSPPGGGTNTGELFF. The CDR3 nucleotides are TGTGCCAGCTCACCACCTGGAGGGGGGACGAACACCGGGGAGCTGTTTTTT. The J gene is TRBJ2-2, the V gene TRBV18; D may be TRBD1 or TRBD2 (6 bases each). The CDR3 loop spans 17 amino acids. Trimming left V 0 bases short and J 0 bases short, with 11 bases between. The germline V gene encodes CDR1 KGHSH and CDR2 LQKENI.